This T cell receptor (beta chain) was captured by sequencing in a study of blood T cells in healthy people across ages. It was with a sample-barcoded 5' primer and a J-beta primer mix that a second PCR of roughly 6 to 12 cycles was run. TCRdb fed the 5' RACE reads into MiXCR, producing one record per CDR3 protein. The sample has about 1,400,000 distinct CDR3 sequences, approximately 59% seen once. Study outcomes and limitations: Diversity estimates from one million T cells were considered underestimates.

Trimming removed 0 bases from V and 6 bases from J, with 2 bases in between. In germline, CDR1 is LGHDT, CDR2 YNNKEL (reference sequence). The CDR3 is made up of 12 amino acids. Of note for this clonotype: Its target is not known.

The sequencing sample was made of blood. This chain joins TRBV3-1 and TRBJ1-4; no definite D call. The clonotype was recovered from a man between 18 and 35 years old in good health. The CDR3 sequence: CASSQDHEKLFF. The CDR3 DNA reads as TGTGCCAGCAGCCAAGATCATGAAAAACTGTTTTTT.